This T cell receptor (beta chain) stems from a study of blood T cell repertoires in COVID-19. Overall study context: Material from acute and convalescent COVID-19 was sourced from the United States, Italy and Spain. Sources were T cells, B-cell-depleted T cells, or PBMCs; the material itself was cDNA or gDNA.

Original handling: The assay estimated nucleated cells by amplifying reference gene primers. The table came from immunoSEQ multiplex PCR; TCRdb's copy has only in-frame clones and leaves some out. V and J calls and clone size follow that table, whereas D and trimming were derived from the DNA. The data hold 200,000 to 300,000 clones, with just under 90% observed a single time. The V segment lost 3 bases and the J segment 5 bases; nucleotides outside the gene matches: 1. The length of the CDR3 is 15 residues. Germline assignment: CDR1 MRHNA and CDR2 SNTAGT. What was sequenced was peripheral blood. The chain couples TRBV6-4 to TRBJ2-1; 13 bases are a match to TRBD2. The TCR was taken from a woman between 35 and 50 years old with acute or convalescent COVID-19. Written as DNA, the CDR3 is TGTGCCAGCAGTGAGGGGACTAGCGGGGACAATGAGCAGTTCTTC. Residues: CASSEGTSGDNEQFF.